Listed here are 27 T cell receptor beta chains from one sample, sequenced in a study of blood T cell repertoires in COVID-19. Assay: immunoSEQ multiplex PCR; the TCRdb copy retains only in-frame clones and omits some. The table has 150,000 to 200,000 clones, less than 85% seen once. Sequencing was done on a sample of peripheral blood. These receptors were obtained from a man aged 45-60 years who had recovered from COVID-19.

The chain is built from TRBV30 and TRBJ1-4; 7 bases fit TRBD1. This CDR3 is 17 amino acids long. With 3 bases clipped from V and 4 bases from J, the junction kept 14 bases outside the gene matches. Per the germline V gene, CDR1 is GTSNPN and CDR2 is SVGIG (reference sequence). CDR3 loop: CAWRRTGVVSGNEKLFF. For the CDR3, the DNA is TGTGCCTGGAGGCGAACAGGGGTGGTCTCTGGTAATGAAAAACTGTTTTTT.

The V and J genes are TRBV27 and TRBJ2-7; D ambiguous. There are 13 residues in the CDR3. Germline V CDR1 and CDR2: MNHEY, SMNVEV (reference sequence). The V end lost 6 bases, the J end lost 2 bases, and 11 bases lay between the germline ends. In nucleotides, the CDR3 is TGTGCCAGCAGAAGGTACAGAACCTACGAGCAGTACTTC. Amino acid sequence: CASRRYRTYEQYF.

The V call is TRBV27, the J call TRBJ2-5, with D tentatively TRBD1 (6 bases). CDR1 and CDR2 (germline): MNHEY, SMNVEV (reference sequence). The CDR3 is made up of 15 amino acids. Trimming took 4 bases from V and 0 from J, leaving 12 bases between them. The CDR3 is CASSSDSRYQETQYF. The CDR3 DNA reads TGTGCCAGCAGTTCGGACAGTCGCTACCAAGAGACCCAGTACTTC.

The gene calls are TRBV20-1 and TRBJ2-1; a weak D match, TRBD2 (5 bases). Trimming took off 3 bases at V and 0 bases at J, with 12 bases between the two ends. The CDR3 is made up of 15 amino acids. Germline V gene lookup returns CDR1 DFQATT and CDR2 SNEGSKA (reference sequence). The CDR3: CSASPPGISYNEQFF. As DNA, the CDR3 is TGCAGTGCTAGTCCGCCCGGGATCTCCTACAATGAGCAGTTCTTC.

The V call is TRBV13, the J call TRBJ2-1; TRBD2 matches 7 bases. Germline CDR1 and CDR2: PRHDT and FYEKMQ (reference sequence). V lost 5 bases to trimming and J lost 5 bases; unmatched junction nucleotides: 15. This CDR3 contains 17 residues. CDR3 nucleotides: TGTGCCAGCAGCCCTTCGAGCGGGGCACTTCCCGACAATGAGCAGTTCTTC. This gives the protein CASSPSSGALPDNEQFF.

The chain combines TRBV12-3 or TRBV12-4 with TRBJ2-7, with 14 bases aligning to TRBD2. This CDR3 spans 12 amino acids. V lost 6 bases to trimming and J lost 10 bases; unmatched junction nucleotides: 2. The CDR3 region is CASRGTSGSQYF. DNA of the CDR3: TGTGCCAGCAGGGGGACTAGCGGGAGTCAGTACTTC.

The CDR3 reads CASSRTGVGYGYTF. For the CDR3, the DNA is TGTGCCAGCAGCCGGACAGGGGTTGGCTATGGCTACACCTTC. This chain joins TRBV7-2 and TRBJ1-2; 9 bases are a match to TRBD1. This CDR3 contains 14 residues. Germline CDR1 is SGHTA and CDR2 is FQGNSA. The V and J ends lost 5 bases and 4 bases, in that order; junction bases with no gene match: 5. Full variable domain (missing parts from reference TRBV7-2 and TRBJ1-2): GAGVSQSPSNKVTEKGKDVELRCDPISGHTALYWYRQSLGQGLEFLIYFQGNSAPDKSGLPSDRFSAERTGGSVSTLTIQRTQQEDSAVYLCASSRTGVGYGYTFGSGTRLTVV.

The rearrangement links TRBV9 to TRBJ2-7; 9 bases align to TRBD2. The V and J ends lost 2 bases and 0 bases, in that order; junction bases with no gene match: 3. The germline CDR1 and CDR2 sequences are SGDLS and YYNGEE. The CDR3 has 15 residues. The CDR3 region is CASSVGGRASYEQYF. For the CDR3, the DNA is TGTGCCAGCAGCGTCGGCGGGAGGGCCTCCTACGAGCAGTACTTC.

The chain carries TRBV6-2 or TRBV6-3 and TRBJ2-4, with D possibly TRBD1 on 5 matching bases. Per germline, CDR1 MNHEY and CDR2 SVGEGT. The CDR3 length is 16 residues. V was shortened by 2 bases and J by 0 bases, with 11 bases between the two germline ends. The CDR3 DNA reads TGTGCCAGCAGTTACGACAGTCCTCTAGCCAAAAACATTCAGTACTTC. Protein sequence: CASSYDSPLAKNIQYF.

The table lists this clone with a few counts. The V call is TRBV2, the J call TRBJ1-1, with no clear D. Germline loops: CDR1 SNHLY, CDR2 FYNNEI. The CDR3 totals 12 residues. V was cut by 6 bases and J by 11 bases, with 16 bases left in between. In DNA form, the CDR3 reads TGTGCCAGCAGCTATACTACCGACCGCGCTTTCTTT. Amino acids: CASSYTTDRAFF.

V gene TRBV9 combines with J gene TRBJ2-2, with a weak D call TRBD1 (5 bases). The V gene's germline CDR1 is SGDLS and CDR2 YYNGEE. The CDR3 totals 15 residues. Trimming pared 4 bases from V and 2 bases from J, leaving 12 bases between. In DNA form, the CDR3 reads TGTGCCAGCAGCCCCAGACAGACAAACACCGGGGAGCTGTTTTTT. This codes for CASSPRQTNTGELFF.

About this clone: A read error is likely, as this CDR3 ends without the conserved phenylalanine or tryptophan. No DNA is shown, since the ends of the CDR3 on it are uncertain; the CDR3 is the one TCRdb lists. The J gene is TRBJ1-4, the V gene TRBV12-5; TRBD1, the table's D call, was not compared with the DNA. The CDR3 contains 12 residues when both ends are counted. Germline CDR1 is LGHNT and CDR2 is FRNRAP. CDR3 amino acids: CASGLPRGGQPR.

V is TRBV18 and J is TRBJ1-1; D not certain. V lost 2 bases and J 4 bases, leaving 11 bases between the germline ends. The germline CDR1 and CDR2 sequences are KGHSH and LQKENI. This CDR3 contains 14 residues. CDR3 coding DNA: TGTGCCAGCTCACCATTCGGAGATAGCACTGAAGCTTTCTTT. Translated: CASSPFGDSTEAFF.

This chain links TRBV19 with TRBJ2-7; 7 bases agree with TRBD1. The germline V gene has CDR1 LNHDA and CDR2 SQIVND (reference sequence). The CDR3 sequence is 15 residues long. The V gene end was trimmed by 1 base and the J gene end by 2 bases; junction bases not matched to a gene: 5. The CDR3 is CASSIADTGAYEQYF. In DNA, the CDR3 is TGTGCCAGTAGTATAGCGGACACAGGGGCCTACGAGCAGTACTTC.

The CDR3 bases are TGTGCCAGCAGCCCCCGGGACAGAGATCAGCCCCAGCATTTT. Protein sequence: CASSPRDRDQPQHF. The genes are TRBV6-6 and TRBJ1-5; 7 bases fit TRBD1. CDR1 and CDR2 from the germline V gene are MNHNY and SVGAGI (reference sequence). J was trimmed by 5 bases and V by 6 bases; bases with no gene match: 7. The CDR3 extends over 14 amino acids.

The chain uses TRBV27 and TRBJ2-7; 12 bases match TRBD2. Germline assignment: CDR1 MNHEY and CDR2 SMNVEV (reference sequence). V lost 1 base and J lost 7; bases outside the gene matches: 5. The CDR3 is 15 residues long. This CDR3 reads CASSLFGLAGKEQYF. The CDR3 DNA reads TGTGCCAGCAGTTTATTTGGACTAGCGGGGAAAGAGCAGTACTTC.

The chain recombines TRBV7-6 with TRBJ1-5; 7 bases match TRBD1. The CDR3 consists of 16 residues. Germline CDR1 reads SGHVS; CDR2 reads FNYEAQ. J was trimmed by 0 bases and V by 5 bases; bases with no gene match: 7. The CDR3 coding sequence is TGTGCCAGCAGCCCGGGGACAGTCAATAGCAATCAGCCCCAGCATTTT. Encoded protein: CASSPGTVNSNQPQHF.

The chain recombines TRBV3-1 (or the pseudogene TRBV3-2) with TRBJ2-1; D is possibly TRBD1 (6 bases). The V gene's germline CDR1 is LGHDT and CDR2 YNNKEL (reference sequence). Between the trimmed V and J ends, which lost 3 bases and 4 bases, there was a span of 10 bases. CDR3 size: 14 residues. The CDR3 DNA sequence: TGTGCCAGCAGCCATTACAGGGAATACAATGAGCAGTTCTTC. Translating gives CASSHYREYNEQFF.

CDR3 protein: CASSLGQDQPQHF. The CDR3 DNA follows: TGTGCCAGCAGCTTAGGACAGGATCAGCCCCAGCATTTT. The chain carries TRBV5-4 and TRBJ1-5, with 7 nucleotides matching TRBD1. V gave up 2 bases and J gave up 5 bases; unmatched junction bases: 1. Germline values: CDR1 SGHNT, CDR2 YYREEE (reference sequence). This CDR3 region has 13 residues.

The chain joins TRBV2 to TRBJ1-4, with a weak D call TRBD1 (5 bases). CDR1 SNHLY and CDR2 FYNNEI come from the germline V gene. Trimming stripped 9 bases from V and 1 base from J, with 18 bases between. The CDR3 length is 16 residues. Here the CDR3 DNA reads TGTGCCAGTAACGGGGGGGACCTGGGAACTAATGAAAAACTGTTTTTT. Protein sequence: CASNGGDLGTNEKLFF.

J is TRBJ2-1 and V is TRBV2; TRBD2 aligns across 8 bases. V lost 2 bases, J lost 6 bases, and 6 bases stayed unmatched. Germline V lookup: CDR1 SNHLY, CDR2 FYNNEI. The CDR3 covers 15 residues. CDR3 sequence (DNA): TGTGCCAGCAGTGAAAGGCGGGAGGTTGGCAATGAGCAGTTCTTC. Translated: CASSERREVGNEQFF.

This chain uses TRBV28 with TRBJ1-2; 7 nucleotides match TRBD1. This CDR3 has 14 residues. J gave up 7 bases and V 2 bases, and 7 bases lay outside the gene matches. Germline V gives CDR1 MDHEN, CDR2 SYDVKM. CDR3 sequence reads: CASSLGQVYFGYTF. The CDR3, as DNA: TGTGCCAGCAGTTTAGGACAGGTCTATTTTGGCTACACCTTC.

The CDR3 region is CSVTGMRLAGRASTDTQYF. The CDR3 DNA sequence: TGCAGTGTGACAGGAATGCGGCTAGCGGGAAGAGCTAGCACAGATACGCAGTATTTT. The chain carries TRBV29-1 and TRBJ2-3, with 9 positions matching TRBD2. The CDR3 has 19 amino acids. The V gene's germline CDR1 is SQVTM and CDR2 ANQGSEA.

J is TRBJ2-5 and V is TRBV5-1, with D perhaps TRBD1 (6 bases). The CDR3 extends over 13 amino acids. V was clipped by 7 bases and J by 5 bases, with 15 bases between them. The germline V gene encodes CDR1 SGHRS and CDR2 YFSETQ. As DNA, the CDR3 is TGCGCCAGCTATACAGGGTTACATGAGACCCAGTACTTC. Amino acids: CASYTGLHETQYF.

The chain employs TRBV4-2 and TRBJ2-1; 11 bases agree with TRBD2. The CDR3 sequence is 15 residues long. The junction had 2 bases not matched to a gene; V was cut back by 1 base and J by 6 bases. Per the germline V gene, CDR1 is LGHNA and CDR2 is YNFKEQ. CDR3 loop: CASSQALAGGNEQFF. CDR3 DNA: TGTGCCAGCAGCCAAGCGCTAGCGGGAGGCAATGAGCAGTTCTTC.

V gene TRBV10-3 combines with J gene TRBJ2-7; 9 bases line up with TRBD2. Trimming cost V 6 bases and J 5 bases; bases outside gene matches: 17. The CDR3 has 17 residues. Germline lookup yields CDR1 ENHRY and CDR2 SYGVKD. The CDR3 protein is CAIRATGTSRRADEQYF. Here the CDR3 DNA reads TGTGCCATCAGGGCGACCGGGACTAGCAGGAGGGCCGACGAGCAGTACTTC.

The J gene is TRBJ2-7, the V gene TRBV11-2; D gene ambiguous. Per the germline V gene, CDR1 is SGHAT and CDR2 is FQNNGV. CDR3 length: 11 amino acids. V was shortened by 8 bases and J by 1 base, with 6 bases between the two germline ends. CDR3 sequence (DNA): TGTGCCAGCCGCGAATCCTACGAGCAGTACTTC. Its protein is CASRESYEQYF.